The rows below give T cell receptor beta chains drawn from one sample of a study of human T cells and chemical hapten exposure. TCRdb fed the RACE reads into MiXCR, producing one record per CDR3 protein. The sample yields roughly 100,000 distinct CDR3 sequences, approximately 9.9% seen once. The source was whole blood, collected in connection with sensitization to the hapten diphenylcyclopropenone (DPC). The receptors stem from a woman aged 40 to 50 with alopecia areata. Some clones in this sample may be carry-over from other donors' samples. Both conserved end residues are part of each CDR3. Fields, in order: D gene, V gene, J gene, clone size, CDR3 protein, CDR3 DNA. The D gene is left open where the match is weak. Clone size is shown for a subset of rows, as once, few, many or a class of expanded clone.

NA	TRBV4-3	TRBJ1-3	NA	CASSQDYGDGGNTIYF	TGCGCCAGCAGCCAAGATTACGGGGACGGGGGAAACACCATATATTTT
NA	TRBV29-1	TRBJ2-3	NA	CSVSGQRTDTQYF	TGCAGCGTCTCGGGGCAGCGCACAGATACGCAGTATTTT
TRBD2	TRBV7-2	TRBJ2-1	many	CASSLGSPLAGAIHYNEQFF	TGTGCCAGCAGCTTAGGGTCCCCCCTAGCGGGGGCCATCCATTACAATGAGCAGTTCTTC
TRBD1	TRBV30	TRBJ1-5	NA	CAWSRDRGDQPQHF	TGTGCCTGGAGTCGGGACAGGGGTGATCAGCCCCAGCATTTT
TRBD1	TRBV19	TRBJ1-5	many	CASRGQGAQPQHF	TGTGCCAGTAGAGGACAGGGGGCTCAGCCCCAGCATTTT
NA	TRBV13	TRBJ2-3	many	CASSRQGGWGTDTQYF	TGTGCCAGCAGCCGGCAGGGGGGCTGGGGGACAGATACGCAGTATTTT
NA	TRBV20-1	TRBJ1-5	many	CSASPQGSFQPQHF	TGCAGTGCTAGCCCGCAGGGTAGCTTTCAGCCCCAGCATTTT
TRBD2	TRBV20-1	TRBJ2-3	many	CSARTSGGLYTDTQYF	TGCAGTGCTAGAACTAGCGGGGGACTTTACACAGATACGCAGTATTTT
NA	TRBV7-2	TRBJ2-1	few	CASNLMGLDYNEQFF	TGTGCCAGTAACCTAATGGGGCTCGACTACAATGAGCAGTTCTTC
NA	TRBV14	TRBJ1-1	many	CASSQAMNTEAFF	TGTGCCAGCAGCCAGGCCATGAACACTGAAGCTTTCTTT
NA	TRBV11-2	TRBJ2-7	many	CASSFLGALGNEQYF	TGTGCCAGCAGCTTCTTAGGGGCGCTCGGGAACGAGCAGTACTTC
NA	TRBV4-1	TRBJ2-7	NA	CASSQKFPDISYEQYF	TGCGCCAGCAGCCAAAAATTCCCGGACATCTCTTACGAGCAGTACTTC
NA	TRBV6-6	TRBJ2-2	NA	CASSYPAQENTGELFF	TGTGCCAGCAGTTATCCTGCCCAGGAGAACACCGGGGAGCTGTTTTTT
TRBD1	TRBV3-1	TRBJ2-7	NA	CASSPGTGRYEQYF	TGTGCCAGCAGTCCTGGGACAGGGAGGTACGAGCAGTACTTC
NA	TRBV7-9	TRBJ2-7	NA	CASSLEGAGDEQYF	TGTGCCAGCAGCTTAGAAGGGGCAGGGGACGAGCAGTACTTC
NA	TRBV11-2	TRBJ2-7	once	CASSLRGSSSYEQYF	TGTGCCAGCAGCCTCAGGGGCTCGAGCTCCTACGAGCAGTACTTC
NA	TRBV20-1	TRBJ1-5	many	CSAGGVTAAHQPQHF	TGCAGTGCCGGGGGTGTGACAGCGGCCCATCAGCCCCAGCATTTT
TRBD2	TRBV12-3/TRBV12-4	TRBJ2-3	NA	CASHPVGGGDTQYF	TGTGCCAGCCATCCCGTCGGGGGGGGAGATACGCAGTATTTT
NA	TRBV6-5	TRBJ2-1	NA	CASSYEGNEQFF	TGTGCCAGCAGTTACGAGGGGAATGAGCAGTTCTTC
NA	TRBV14	TRBJ2-7	many	CASSPNFGEQYF	TGTGCCAGCAGCCCGAACTTTGGGGAGCAGTACTTC
NA	TRBV29-1	TRBJ2-6	NA	CSVVSLITISGANVLTF	TGCAGCGTTGTGAGCCTGATTACCATCTCTGGGGCCAACGTCCTGACTTTC
NA	TRBV15	TRBJ1-1	NA	CATSREKGPGEAFF	TGTGCCACCAGCAGAGAGAAGGGGCCTGGTGAAGCTTTCTTT
NA	TRBV7-2	TRBJ2-2	NA	CASSPLSAGELFF	TGTGCCAGCAGCCCTCTCTCAGCCGGGGAGCTGTTTTTT
TRBD1	TRBV14	TRBJ1-2	many	CASSQDGTGGRSNYGYTF	TGTGCCAGCAGCCAAGATGGGACAGGGGGACGGAGCAACTATGGCTACACCTTC
NA	TRBV27	TRBJ1-3	many	CASSLRGTGNTIYF	TGTGCCAGCAGTTTAAGGGGGACCGGAAACACCATATATTTT
NA	TRBV6-1	TRBJ1-2	many	CASSDNSGYTF	TGTGCCAGCAGTGATAATTCTGGCTACACCTTC
TRBD1	TRBV2	TRBJ2-3	many	CASSENAGGQGSDTQYF	TGTGCCAGCAGTGAGAACGCAGGGGGACAGGGGTCCGATACGCAGTATTTT
NA	TRBV28	TRBJ2-7	NA	CASSLLSFEQYF	TGTGCCAGCAGTTTATTAAGCTTCGAGCAGTACTTC
NA	TRBV6-2/TRBV6-3	TRBJ1-4	NA	CASSPGTTEKLFF	TGTGCCAGCAGCCCCGGGACGACTGAAAAACTGTTTTTT
NA	TRBV18	TRBJ2-3	many	CASSPRLSPSTDTQYF	TGTGCCAGCTCACCACGCCTGAGCCCTAGCACAGATACGCAGTATTTT
NA	TRBV29-1	TRBJ1-2	many	CSVEGGYTF	TGCAGCGTTGAGGGGGGCTACACCTTC
TRBD1	TRBV29-1	TRBJ2-1	NA	CSTPQGASYNEQFF	TGCAGCACCCCCCAGGGGGCCTCCTACAATGAGCAGTTCTTC
NA	TRBV5-6	TRBJ2-3	many	CASSLGEPGDTQYF	TGTGCCAGCAGCTTGGGGGAACCCGGAGATACGCAGTATTTT
NA	TRBV20-1	TRBJ1-5	many	CSAIGRFIVNQPQHF	TGCAGTGCTATAGGGCGATTTATTGTGAATCAGCCCCAGCATTTT